One and the same sample provided the 28 T cell receptor beta chains below, sequenced in a study of T-cell reconstitution after alpha-beta-depleted transplantation in children. Unique molecular identifiers featured in how the TCRbeta library was prepared. TCRdb used MiXCR to reprocess the PCR reads, holding one entry per CDR3 protein. The table has about 580,000 distinct CDR3 sequences, 25% to 30% seen once. Sequencing used PBMCs, obtained before TCRalphabeta/CD19-depleted stem cell transplant. Receptors originate from a boy under two years old with Wiskott-Aldrich syndrome, due to receive a stem cell transplant.

V usage is TRBV12-3 or TRBV12-4 and J usage is TRBJ1-6; no clear D. This CDR3 region has 12 residues. The V end was cut by 4 bases, the J end by 10 bases, with 8 bases between. CDR3 bases: TGTGCCAGCAGTTCTCCGGGGTCACCCCTCCACTTT. Translating gives CASSSPGSPLHF.

The count of this clonotype is one. The rearrangement joins TRBV3-1 to TRBJ2-5; 8 nucleotides align to TRBD2. From germline, CDR1 is LGHDT and CDR2 YNNKEL (reference sequence). The length of the CDR3 is 14 residues. The V and J ends lost 0 bases and 6 bases, in that order; junction bases with no gene match: 3. The CDR3: CASSQDTSGQTQYF. The CDR3 nucleotides are TGTGCCAGCAGCCAAGACACTAGCGGACAGACCCAGTACTTC.

In its sample, this clonotype was seen once. J is TRBJ2-1 and V is TRBV19; 7 bases map to TRBD2. CDR3 length: 15 amino acids. Germline values: CDR1 LNHDA, CDR2 SQIVND (reference sequence). The V and J ends lost 2 bases and 2 bases, in that order; junction bases with no gene match: 3. CDR3 DNA: TGTGCCAGTAGTATACTGAGCGGGACCTACAATGAGCAGTTCTTC. It yields the protein CASSILSGTYNEQFF.

The gene calls are TRBV10-2 and TRBJ2-5; D is uncertain. Germline V gene lookup returns CDR1 WSHSY and CDR2 SAAADI. V was trimmed by 8 bases and J by 5 bases, leaving 12 bases between them. The CDR3 is 12 amino acids. The CDR3 is CASQRIGETQYF. In nucleotides, the CDR3 is TGCGCCAGCCAGAGGATTGGGGAGACCCAGTACTTC.

V is TRBV28 and J is TRBJ2-4, with TRBD1 matching over 9 bases. Germline V gene sequence: CDR1 MDHEN, CDR2 SYDVKM. The CDR3 spans 19 residues. V lost 2 bases, J lost 1 base, and 12 bases stayed unmatched. The DNA of the CDR3 is TGTGCCAGCAGTTTACCCGGGACAGGGCTTGTAGGGGCCAAAAACATTCAGTACTTC. This translates into CASSLPGTGLVGAKNIQYF.

The table lists this clonotype with a few counts. V gene TRBV3-1 combines with J gene TRBJ2-1, with 13 bases fitting TRBD2. This CDR3 contains 18 residues. Germline V gene lookup returns CDR1 LGHDT and CDR2 YNNKEL (reference sequence). The junction had 19 bases not matched to a gene; V was cut back by 8 bases and J by 9 bases. This CDR3 reads CASSQGLLLAGGPSEQFF. CDR3 DNA sequence: TGTGCCAGCTCCCAAGGCCTACTACTAGCGGGAGGGCCTAGTGAGCAGTTCTTC.

The rearrangement joins TRBV15 to TRBJ2-3; 15 bases are a match to TRBD2. CDR3 length: 15 residues. V trimming: 5 bases; J trimming: 5 bases; junction bases outside the gene matches: 2. Per germline, CDR1 LNHNV and CDR2 YYDKDF (reference sequence). This CDR3 reads CATSWTSGRGDTQYF. DNA of the CDR3: TGTGCCACCAGCTGGACTAGCGGGAGGGGAGATACGCAGTATTTT.

In DNA form, the CDR3 reads TGCAGCGTTGGGACAGCCGTCCAAGAGACCCAGTACTTC. It specifies CSVGTAVQETQYF. V gene TRBV29-1 combines with J gene TRBJ2-5; a possible D gene is TRBD1 (6 bases). CDR1 and CDR2 (germline): SQVTM, ANQGSEA. V was cut by 4 bases and J by 1 base, with 10 bases left in between. The CDR3 has 13 residues.

The chain uses TRBV20-1 and TRBJ2-1, with 7 bases identical to TRBD2. Germline V gene lookup returns CDR1 DFQATT and CDR2 SNEGSKA (reference sequence). The CDR3 is 14 residues long. The trim removed 5 bases at V and 7 bases at J, leaving 11 bases unmatched. CDR3 in DNA: TGCAGTGCTGCTCGTGCGGGGGTCGGAAATGAGCAGTTCTTC. Translated, it gives CSAARAGVGNEQFF.

This clonotype has just a few counts. At one end, the junction sequence differs from germline, possibly due to a read error. This chain uses TRBV2 with TRBJ2-7, with unresolved D. The CDR3 is made up of 15 amino acids. The germline V gene encodes CDR1 SNHLY and CDR2 FYNNEI. The CDR3 spells CASSEVAVGSYEQYF. The CDR3 DNA reads as TGTGCCAGCAGCGAAGTGGCCGTGGGCTCCTACGAGCAGTACTTC.

This sequence joins TRBV10-1 and TRBJ2-1; 12 bases agree with TRBD2. The CDR3 is 16 residues long. Germline assignment: CDR1 WNHNN and CDR2 SYGVQD (reference sequence). Trimming removed 3 bases from V and 4 bases from J; junction bases left unmatched: 4. The DNA of the CDR3 is TGCGCCAGCAGTGACTTCCTAGCGGGAGGGTACAATGAGCAGTTCTTC. Protein product: CASSDFLAGGYNEQFF.

The V gene is TRBV28, the J gene TRBJ2-2, with D tentatively TRBD2 (5 bases). This CDR3 region has 16 residues. V lost 6 bases and J 3 bases, leaving 17 bases between the germline ends. Germline values: CDR1 MDHEN, CDR2 SYDVKM. The CDR3 here is CASRSHAGRDTGELFF. The CDR3 nucleotides are TGTGCCAGCAGATCACACGCGGGCAGAGACACCGGGGAGCTGTTTTTT.

The chain joins TRBV5-1 to TRBJ1-1; D ambiguous. Germline lookup yields CDR1 SGHRS and CDR2 YFSETQ. V gave up 0 bases and J gave up 5 bases, with 11 bases separating them. The CDR3 covers 14 residues. The DNA of the CDR3 is TGCGCCAGCAGCTTGGAGCCTCTGGGTACTGAAGCTTTCTTT. Translation: CASSLEPLGTEAFF.

The chain has TRBV6-1 and TRBJ1-5, with D hard to call. The CDR3 length is 14 residues. CDR1 and CDR2 (germline): MNHNS, SASEGT. The ends were cut back, 5 bases at V and 11 bases at J, with 19 bases in the middle. CDR3 nucleotides: TGTGCCAGCAGTCCACGAGGGAGGGCTCGGGCCCAGCATTTT. This gives the protein CASSPRGRARAQHF.

This chain connects TRBV6-6 to TRBJ2-1; possibly TRBD2 for D (6 bases). V lost 6 bases and J lost 6, with 12 bases in between. This CDR3 contains 13 residues. Germline V gene data show CDR1 as MNHNY and CDR2 as SVGAGI (reference sequence). CDR3 sequence: CASRTSSTNEQFF. CDR3 bases: TGTGCCAGCAGAACTAGCTCGACCAATGAGCAGTTCTTC.

This clonotype came up a few times. V gene TRBV18 combines with J gene TRBJ2-5; 10 bases align to TRBD2. After removal of 3 bases from V and 4 bases from J, the junction contained 8 bases not matched to a gene. Looked up from germline, CDR1 is KGHSH and CDR2 is LQKENI. The length of the CDR3 is 16 residues. In nucleotides, the CDR3 is TGTGCCAGCTCACCTATAGCAGCGGGAGGGCGAGAGACCCAGTACTTC. Amino acids: CASSPIAAGGRETQYF.

The genes are TRBV2 and TRBJ2-7, with unresolved D. CDR1 and CDR2 (germline): SNHLY, FYNNEI. This CDR3 has 12 amino acids. The V end was cut by 4 bases, the J end by 6 bases, with 10 bases between. The CDR3 spells CASSVAVGEQYF. CDR3 DNA sequence: TGTGCCAGCAGTGTGGCGGTTGGCGAGCAGTACTTC.

The V call is TRBV18, the J call TRBJ1-5; no clear D gene. Trimming pared 1 base from V and 13 bases from J, leaving 23 bases between. This CDR3 is 16 amino acids long. Germline V gene data show CDR1 as KGHSH and CDR2 as LQKENI. DNA for the CDR3: TGTGCCAGCTCACCACTAAGCAGCCATGATCATATGTCGCAGCATTTT. Its protein is CASSPLSSHDHMSQHF.

The rearrangement joins TRBV28 to TRBJ2-7, with a possible D match to TRBD1 (5 bases). This CDR3 contains 15 residues. V lost 7 bases, J lost 0 bases, and 16 bases lay in between. Germline V gene data show CDR1 as MDHEN and CDR2 as SYDVKM. The CDR3 DNA is TGTGCCAGCACAGAGACAGCAAGGGGCTCCTACGAGCAGTACTTC. As protein: CASTETARGSYEQYF.

This clonotype showed up just a few times. The chain carries TRBV5-5 and TRBJ1-2, with 9 positions matching TRBD1. CDR1 is SGHKS, CDR2 YYEKEE, per germline (reference sequence). V shed 5 bases and J 7 bases; nucleotides not matched to a gene: 6. This CDR3 is 13 amino acids long. The CDR3 DNA is TGTGCCAGCAGGCAACAGGGGGCGCCTGGCTACACCTTC. This codes for CASRQQGAPGYTF.

The chain has TRBV7-9 and TRBJ2-2, with D unresolved. Trimming cost V 2 bases and J 6 bases, with 7 bases left between them. The germline gives CDR1 SEHNR, CDR2 FQNEAQ (reference sequence). The CDR3 is 13 amino acids. For the CDR3, the DNA is TGTGCCAGCAGCTTATTCGCCTCCGGGGAGCTGTTTTTT. Its protein is CASSLFASGELFF.

This clonotype was counted many times. V and J are TRBV24-1 and TRBJ2-7; D remains unclear. The V end was cut by 4 bases, the J end by 7 bases, with 13 bases between. From germline, CDR1 is KGHDR and CDR2 SFDVKD. The CDR3 length is 13 residues. CDR3 nucleotides: TGTGCCACCAGTGACGAACGCCTCGGGGAGCAGTACTTC. It codes for CATSDERLGEQYF.

This chain uses TRBV27 with TRBJ1-5; 8 nucleotides align to TRBD1. Germline-derived CDR1 and CDR2 are MNHEY and SMNVEV (reference sequence). The CDR3 has 15 amino acids. V trimming: 5 bases; J trimming: 6 bases; junction bases outside the gene matches: 9. CDR3 protein: CASSPMDRVRQPQHF. The CDR3 coding sequence is TGTGCCAGCAGTCCCATGGACAGGGTGCGTCAGCCCCAGCATTTT.

Only a few counts were recorded for this clonotype. The chain recombines TRBV7-2 with TRBJ2-7; D is unresolved. The CDR3 covers 19 residues. V dropped 0 bases and J dropped 0 bases, with 21 bases sitting between them. Germline V lookup: CDR1 SGHTA, CDR2 FQGNSA. CDR3 sequence (DNA): TGTGCCAGCAGCTTAGCCTCGACTCGGACGCGAACAAGCTCCTACGAGCAGTACTTC. It codes for CASSLASTRTRTSSYEQYF.

This clonotype has a handful of counts. The chain couples TRBV12-3 or TRBV12-4 to TRBJ1-2; D is ambiguous. Trimming shortened V by 5 bases and J by 8 bases, and 12 bases separated the two germline ends. The CDR3 is 12 residues long. The CDR3 region is CASSRGGIGYTF. Written as DNA, the CDR3 is TGTGCCAGCAGTCGGGGTGGAATAGGCTACACCTTC.

This clonotype was counted a few times. The V and J genes are TRBV27 and TRBJ1-1; 7 bases agree with TRBD1. Germline V gene data show CDR1 as MNHEY and CDR2 as SMNVEV (reference sequence). The CDR3 loop spans 14 amino acids. V gave up 6 bases and J gave up 1 base; unmatched junction bases: 5. The CDR3 is CASRRRTGNTEAFF. The CDR3 DNA reads TGTGCCAGCAGGCGCCGGACAGGGAACACTGAAGCTTTCTTT.

This clonotype was counted a few times. The chain has TRBV28 and TRBJ2-4; no definite D call. Deletions cut 5 bases from V and 10 bases from J, with 15 bases between. The CDR3 sequence is 13 residues long. CDR1 MDHEN and CDR2 SYDVKM come from the germline V gene. The CDR3 bases are TGTGCCAGCAGTCCGACCCGTTCTTGGATTCAGTACTTC. As protein: CASSPTRSWIQYF.

This clonotype showed up just a few times. The chain combines TRBV5-1 with TRBJ2-5; possibly TRBD2 for D (6 bases). Germline V gene sequence: CDR1 SGHRS, CDR2 YFSETQ. The CDR3 contains 13 residues. The ends were cut back, 5 bases at V and 4 bases at J, with 12 bases in the middle. CDR3 sequence reads: CASRNGRGETQYF. The CDR3 coding sequence is TGCGCCAGCAGGAACGGGAGAGGAGAGACCCAGTACTTC. Full variable domain (remainder filled in from reference TRBV5-1 and TRBJ2-5): KAGVTQTPRYLIKTRGQQVTLSCSPISGHRSVSWYQQTPGQGLQFLFEYFSETQRNKGNFPGRFSGRQFSNSRSEMNVSTLELGDSALYLCASRNGRGETQYFGPGTRLLVL.